The source of this T cell receptor (beta chain) is a study of T cell responses to AZD1222 COVID-19 vaccine. TCRdb keeps only in-frame clones here, not all; method: immunoSEQ multiplex PCR. Among more than 150,000 clones listed, 85% to 90% were seen once. The J segment lost 7 bases and the V segment lost 6 bases, leaving 12 bases of the junction unmatched. CDR1 and CDR2 from the germline V gene are SQVTM and ANQGSEA. CDR3 length: 15 amino acids. Study outcomes and limitations: None of the repertoires were sampled until the peak T cell response had passed. White British donors predominated, females outnumbered males, and clonal diversity was possibly underestimated. Increased Spike-specific TCR breadth and depth were observed after two AZD1222 doses.

This clone was observed a single time. Antigen: not known. The sequenced sample was peripheral blood, obtained on day 0 of AZD1222 vaccination. The chain joins TRBV29-1 to TRBJ2-7; 13 bases align to TRBD2. The sequence derives from an adult in good health. Here the CDR3 reads CSVQPGLAGSGEQYF. CDR3 nucleotides: TGCAGCGTCCAACCGGGACTAGCGGGGTCTGGGGAGCAGTACTTC.